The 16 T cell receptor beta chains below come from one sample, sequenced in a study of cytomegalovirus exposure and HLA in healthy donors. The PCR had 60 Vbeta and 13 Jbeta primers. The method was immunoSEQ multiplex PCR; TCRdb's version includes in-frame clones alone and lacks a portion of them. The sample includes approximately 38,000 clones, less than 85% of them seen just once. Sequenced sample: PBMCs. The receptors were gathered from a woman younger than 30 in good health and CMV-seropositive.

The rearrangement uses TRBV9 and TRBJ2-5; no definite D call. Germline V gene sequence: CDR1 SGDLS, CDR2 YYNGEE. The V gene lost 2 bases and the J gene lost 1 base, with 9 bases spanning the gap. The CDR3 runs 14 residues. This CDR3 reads CASSVQDLQETQYF. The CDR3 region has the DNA TGTGCCAGCAGCGTCCAGGATCTCCAAGAGACCCAGTACTTC.

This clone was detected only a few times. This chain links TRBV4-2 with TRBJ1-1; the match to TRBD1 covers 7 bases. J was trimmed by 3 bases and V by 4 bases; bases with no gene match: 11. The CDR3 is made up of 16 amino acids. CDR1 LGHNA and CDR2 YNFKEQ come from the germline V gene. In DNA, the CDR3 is TGTGCCAGCAGCCGAGTACCTAGGGACAGAGACACTGAAGCTTTCTTT. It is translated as CASSRVPRDRDTEAFF.

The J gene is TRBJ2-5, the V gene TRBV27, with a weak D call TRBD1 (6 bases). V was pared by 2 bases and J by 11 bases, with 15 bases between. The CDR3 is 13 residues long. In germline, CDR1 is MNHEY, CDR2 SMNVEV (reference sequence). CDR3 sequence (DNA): TGTGCCAGCAGTTTAAGCAGTGGGGGACAACAGTACTTC. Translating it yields CASSLSSGGQQYF.

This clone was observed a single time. Here the CDR3 reads CAWSPTSGRGNIQYF. As DNA, the CDR3 is TGTGCCTGGAGTCCGACTAGCGGGAGGGGGAACATTCAGTACTTC. The chain uses TRBV30 and TRBJ2-4; 14 bases line up with TRBD2. J was trimmed by 7 bases and V by 2 bases; bases with no gene match: 4. The V gene's germline CDR1 is GTSNPN and CDR2 SVGIG (reference sequence). The CDR3 length is 15 residues.

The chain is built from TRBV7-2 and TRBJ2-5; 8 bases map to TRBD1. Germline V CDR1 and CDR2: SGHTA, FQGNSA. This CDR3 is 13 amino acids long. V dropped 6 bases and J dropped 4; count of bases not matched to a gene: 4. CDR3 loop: CASSPGQGETQYF. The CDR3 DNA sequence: TGTGCCAGCAGTCCCGGACAGGGAGAGACCCAGTACTTC.

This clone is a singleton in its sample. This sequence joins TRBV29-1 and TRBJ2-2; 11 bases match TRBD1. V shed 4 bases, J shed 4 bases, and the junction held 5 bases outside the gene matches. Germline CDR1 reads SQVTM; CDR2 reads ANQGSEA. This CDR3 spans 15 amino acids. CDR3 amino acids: CSVGPGTGGTGELFF. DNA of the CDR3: TGCAGCGTTGGTCCCGGGACAGGGGGCACCGGGGAGCTGTTTTTT.

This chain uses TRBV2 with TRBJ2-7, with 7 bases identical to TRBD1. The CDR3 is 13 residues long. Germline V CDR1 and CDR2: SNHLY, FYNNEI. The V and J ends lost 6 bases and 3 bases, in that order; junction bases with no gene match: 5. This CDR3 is CASRGQSNYEQYF. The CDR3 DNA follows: TGTGCCAGCAGGGGACAGAGTAACTACGAGCAGTACTTC. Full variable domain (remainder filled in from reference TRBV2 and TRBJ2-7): EPEVTQTPSHQVTQMGQEVILRCVPISNHLYFYWYRQILGQKVEFLVSFYNNEISEKSEIFDDQFSVERPDGSNFTLKIRSTKLEDSAMYFCASRGQSNYEQYFGPGTRLTVT.

CDR3: CASSPQGSNTEAFF. DNA for the CDR3: TGTGCCAGCAGTCCCCAGGGGTCGAACACTGAAGCTTTCTTT. The chain combines TRBV16 with TRBJ1-1, with a possible D match to TRBD1 (6 bases). Germline CDR1 is KGHSY and CDR2 is FQNENV. The CDR3 contains 14 residues. Trimming left V 6 bases short and J 1 base short, with 12 bases between. The full variable domain, with the rest looked up from reference TRBV16 and TRBJ1-1, is GEEVAQTPKHLVRGEGQKAKLYCAPIKGHSYVFWYQQVLKNEFKFLISFQNENVFDETGMPKERFSAKCLPNSPCSLEIQATKLEDSAVYFCASSPQGSNTEAFFGQGTRLTVV.

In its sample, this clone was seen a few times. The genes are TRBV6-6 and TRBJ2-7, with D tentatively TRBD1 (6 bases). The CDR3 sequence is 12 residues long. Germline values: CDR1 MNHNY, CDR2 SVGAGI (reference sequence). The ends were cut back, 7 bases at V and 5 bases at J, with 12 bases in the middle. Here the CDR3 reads CASKQGNNEQYF. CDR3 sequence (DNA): TGTGCCAGCAAACAGGGAAACAACGAGCAGTACTTC.

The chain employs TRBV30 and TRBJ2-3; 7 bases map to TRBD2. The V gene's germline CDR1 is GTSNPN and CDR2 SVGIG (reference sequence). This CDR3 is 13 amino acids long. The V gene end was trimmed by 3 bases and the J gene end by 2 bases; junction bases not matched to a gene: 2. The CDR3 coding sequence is TGTGCCTGGAGAGGGAGGGCCACAGATACGCAGTATTTT. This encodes CAWRGRATDTQYF.

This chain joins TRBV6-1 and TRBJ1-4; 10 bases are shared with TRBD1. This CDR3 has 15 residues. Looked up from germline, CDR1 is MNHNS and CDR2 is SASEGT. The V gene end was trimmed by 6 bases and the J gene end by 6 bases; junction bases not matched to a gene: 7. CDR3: CASSEPGQGYEKLFF. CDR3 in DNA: TGTGCCAGCAGCGAACCGGGACAGGGGTATGAAAAACTGTTTTTT.

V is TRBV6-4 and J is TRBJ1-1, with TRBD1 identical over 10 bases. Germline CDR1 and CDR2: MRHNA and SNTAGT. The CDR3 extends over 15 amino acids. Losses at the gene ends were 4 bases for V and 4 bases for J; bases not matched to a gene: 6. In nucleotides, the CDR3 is TGTGCCAGCAGTGCCGGGACAGGGGCTATCACTGAAGCTTTCTTT. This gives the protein CASSAGTGAITEAFF.

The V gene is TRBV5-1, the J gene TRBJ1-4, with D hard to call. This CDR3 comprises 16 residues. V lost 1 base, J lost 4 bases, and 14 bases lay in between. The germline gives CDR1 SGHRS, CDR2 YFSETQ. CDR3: CASSLSPQANNEKLFF. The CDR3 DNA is TGCGCCAGCAGCTTGAGCCCCCAGGCTAATAATGAAAAACTGTTTTTT.

The CDR3 DNA reads TGTGCCAGCAGTCCCGGGGGTAGGGCCGACTACGAGCAGTACTTC. Protein sequence: CASSPGGRADYEQYF. The V call is TRBV6-6, the J call TRBJ2-5, with D perhaps TRBD2 (6 bases). The end of the DNA is better explained by TRBJ2-7, so the J call may be wrong. The CDR3 extends over 15 amino acids. The germline V gene encodes CDR1 MNHNY and CDR2 SVGAGI (reference sequence).

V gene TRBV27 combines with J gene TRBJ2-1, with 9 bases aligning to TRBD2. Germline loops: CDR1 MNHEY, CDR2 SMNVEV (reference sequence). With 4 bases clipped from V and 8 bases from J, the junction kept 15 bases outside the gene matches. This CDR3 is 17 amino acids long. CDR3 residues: CASSYAPPVAGEDEQFF. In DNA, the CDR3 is TGTGCCAGCAGTTATGCCCCCCCGGTAGCGGGAGAAGATGAGCAGTTCTTC.

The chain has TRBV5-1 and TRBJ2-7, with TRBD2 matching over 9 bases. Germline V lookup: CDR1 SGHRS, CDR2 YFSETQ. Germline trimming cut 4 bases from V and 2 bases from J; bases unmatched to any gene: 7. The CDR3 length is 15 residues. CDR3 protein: CASSQASGVAYEQYF. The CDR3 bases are TGCGCCAGCAGCCAGGCTAGCGGGGTCGCCTACGAGCAGTACTTC.